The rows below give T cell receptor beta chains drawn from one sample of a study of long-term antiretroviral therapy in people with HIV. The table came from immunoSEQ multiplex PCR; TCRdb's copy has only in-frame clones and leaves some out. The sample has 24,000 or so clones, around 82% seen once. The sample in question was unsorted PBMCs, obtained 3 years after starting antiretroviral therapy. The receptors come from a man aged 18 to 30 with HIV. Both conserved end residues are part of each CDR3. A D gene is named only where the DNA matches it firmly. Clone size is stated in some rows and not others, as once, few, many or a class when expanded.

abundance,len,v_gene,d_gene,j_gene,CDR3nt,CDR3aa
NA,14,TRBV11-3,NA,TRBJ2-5,TGTGCCAGCAGCCCTAGGGACTGGGAAGAGACCCAGTACTTC,CASSPRDWEETQYF
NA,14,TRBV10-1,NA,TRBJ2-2,TGCGCCAGCAGTGACCTACCGCGGCCCGGGGAGCTGTTTTTT,CASSDLPRPGELFF
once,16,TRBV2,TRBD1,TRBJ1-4,TGTGCCAGCATATTTTACGGGTGGACAGGGCAAGAAAAACTGTTTTTT,CASIFYGWTGQEKLFF
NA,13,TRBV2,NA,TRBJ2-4,TGTGCCAGCACTGTCAGCCTAAAAAACATTCAGTACTTC,CASTVSLKNIQYF
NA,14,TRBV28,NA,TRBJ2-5,TGTGCCAGCAGTCATATTATAGCGCGAGAGACCCAGTACTTC,CASSHIIARETQYF
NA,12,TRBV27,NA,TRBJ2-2,TGTGCCAGCAAGCGGAACACCGGGGAGCTGTTTTTT,CASKRNTGELFF
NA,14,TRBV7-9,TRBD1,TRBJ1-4,TGTGCCAGCAGGTCTACAGGGGAAGGCGAAAAACTGTTTTTT,CASRSTGEGEKLFF
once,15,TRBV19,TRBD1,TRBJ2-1,TGTGCCAGTAGTATTGGGCAGGGGGCTTTCAATGAGCAGTTCTTC,CASSIGQGAFNEQFF
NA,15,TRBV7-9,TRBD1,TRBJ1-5,TGTGCCAGCAGCCCTTGGGACAGGGACAATCAGCCCCAGCATTTT,CASSPWDRDNQPQHF
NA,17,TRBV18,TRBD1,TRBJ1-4,TGTGCCAGCTCGTCTAATTCACAGGGGCCGGGGGATGAAAAACTGTTTTTT,CASSSNSQGPGDEKLFF
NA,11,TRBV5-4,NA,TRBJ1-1,TGTGCCAGCAGCTTGTTTGAGGAGGCTTTCTTT,CASSLFEEAFF
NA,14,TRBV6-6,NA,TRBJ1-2,TGTGCCAGCAGTTACTCGACGGGGGGCGATGGCTACACCTTC,CASSYSTGGDGYTF
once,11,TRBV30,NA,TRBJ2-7,TGTGCCTGGAGTGTACAGGCCGAGCAGTACTTC,CAWSVQAEQYF
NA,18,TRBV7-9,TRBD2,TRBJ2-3,TGTGCCAGCATCCCCCGGGGGCGGGGGGGCCCTTATACAGATACGCAGTATTTT,CASIPRGRGGPYTDTQYF
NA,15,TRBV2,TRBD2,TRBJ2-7,TGTGCCAGCAGACAAAGTAGCGGGGGTCAGGGCGAGCAGTACTTC,CASRQSSGGQGEQYF
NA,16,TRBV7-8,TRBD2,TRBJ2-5,TGTGCCAGCAGCTTAAGCGCGGGGGGGGTTGGGGAGACCCAGTACTTC,CASSLSAGGVGETQYF
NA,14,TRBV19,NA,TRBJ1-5,TGTGCCAGTAGTATAGATGGGGAATCGCAGCCCCAGCATTTT,CASSIDGESQPQHF
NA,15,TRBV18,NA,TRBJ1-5,TGTGCCAGCTCACCACCCGGAGGGTCCACTCAGCCCCAGCATTTT,CASSPPGGSTQPQHF
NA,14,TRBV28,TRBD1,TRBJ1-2,TGTGCCAGCAGGGGGGGGGACAGGTCGGCAGGCTACACCTTC,CASRGGDRSAGYTF
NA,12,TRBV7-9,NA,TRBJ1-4,TGTGCCAGCAGCTTCAACCACGGGGAACTGTTTTTT,CASSFNHGELFF
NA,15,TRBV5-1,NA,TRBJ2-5,TGCGCCAGCAGCTTGGGGGGGTCTCCCCAAGAGACCCAGTACTTC,CASSLGGSPQETQYF
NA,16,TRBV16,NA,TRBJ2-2,TGTGCCAGCAGCCAATTCCCCCCAGGGAACACCGGGGAGCTGTTTTTT,CASSQFPPGNTGELFF
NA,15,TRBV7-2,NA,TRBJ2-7,TGTGCCAGCAGCTTAGAAGGCGGGACCTTCTACGAGCAGTACTTC,CASSLEGGTFYEQYF
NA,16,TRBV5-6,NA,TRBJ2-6,TGTGCCAGCAGCTTGGCCTGGGGCTCTGGGGCCAACGTCCTGACTTTC,CASSLAWGSGANVLTF
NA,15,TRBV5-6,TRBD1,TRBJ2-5,TGTGCCAGCAGGATCCCCGGGACAGGGTTAGAGACCCAGTACTTC,CASRIPGTGLETQYF
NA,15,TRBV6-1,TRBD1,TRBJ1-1,TGTGCCAGCGGCTCCCTGGGACAGGGGGGATATGAAGCTTTCTTT,CASGSLGQGGYEAFF
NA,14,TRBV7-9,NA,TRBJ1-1,TGTGCCAGCAGCTCGTCCGTTCTCAAACCTGAAGCTTTCTTT,CASSSSVLKPEAFF
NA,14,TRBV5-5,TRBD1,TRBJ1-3,TGTGCCAGCAGCACACAGGGGGCTGGAAACACCATATATTTT,CASSTQGAGNTIYF
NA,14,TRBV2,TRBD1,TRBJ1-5,TGTGCCAGCAGTGGGGACAGAAGGAATCAGCCCCAGCATTTT,CASSGDRRNQPQHF
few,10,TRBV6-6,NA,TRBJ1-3,TGTGCCAGCGGCCGGGGCACCATATATTTT,CASGRGTIYF
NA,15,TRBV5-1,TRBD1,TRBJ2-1,TGCGCCAGTAGCTCCGGATGGGACAGGGGCAATGAGCAGTTCTTC,CASSSGWDRGNEQFF
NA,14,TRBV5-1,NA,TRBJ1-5,TGCGCCAGCAGGGCGAGGGATAGCAATCAGCCCCAGCATTTT,CASRARDSNQPQHF
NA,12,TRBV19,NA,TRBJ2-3,TGTGCCAGTAGTACCGGATCGGATACGCAGTATTTT,CASSTGSDTQYF
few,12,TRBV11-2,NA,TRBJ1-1,TGTGCCAGCAGCCCCCCTGACAACGAAGCTTTCTTT,CASSPPDNEAFF
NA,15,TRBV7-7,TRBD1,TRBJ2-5,TGTGCTAGCAGCCCCGGACAGGGAGGCCAAGAGACCCAGTACTTC,CASSPGQGGQETQYF
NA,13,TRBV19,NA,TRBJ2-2,TGTGCCAGTAGTATATCACCCCCCGGGGAGCTGTTTTTT,CASSISPPGELFF
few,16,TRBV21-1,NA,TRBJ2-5,TGTGCCAGCAGCAAAGGACTAGCGGGGGACCAAGAGACCCAGTACTTC,CASSKGLAGDQETQYF
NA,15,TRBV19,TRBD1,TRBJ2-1,TGTGCCAGTAGTCTTACGGGACAGGGGCACAATGAGCAGTTCTTC,CASSLTGQGHNEQFF
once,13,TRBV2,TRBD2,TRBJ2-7,TGTGCCAGAACCGGACTAGCCACTCGCGAGCAGTACTTC,CARTGLATREQYF
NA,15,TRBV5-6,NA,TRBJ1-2,TGTGCCAGCAGCTTGTTTCGGGGGCCTACCTATGGCTACACCTTC,CASSLFRGPTYGYTF
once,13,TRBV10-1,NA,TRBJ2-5,TGCGCCAGCAGTTATCTTCGGGAAGAGACCCAGTACTTC,CASSYLREETQYF
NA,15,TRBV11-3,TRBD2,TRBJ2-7,TGTGCCAGCAGCTCTGGACTAGCGGGGCTGTACGAGCAGTACTTC,CASSSGLAGLYEQYF
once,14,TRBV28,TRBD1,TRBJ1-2,TGTGCCAGCAGTTTATCCGACAGGGTAGACGGCTACACCTTC,CASSLSDRVDGYTF
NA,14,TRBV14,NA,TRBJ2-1,TGTGCCAGCAGCCAAGATCTTGGGGAACATGAGCAGTTCTTC,CASSQDLGEHEQFF
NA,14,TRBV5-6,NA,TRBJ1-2,TGTGCCAGCAGCTTGGAAACATCTAACTATGGCTACACCTTC,CASSLETSNYGYTF
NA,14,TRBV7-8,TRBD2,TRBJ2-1,TGTGCCAGCACCCCCCAGCGGGGTCCCAATGAGCAGTTCTTC,CASTPQRGPNEQFF
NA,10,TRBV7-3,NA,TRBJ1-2,TGTGCCAGCAGCCCCCGTGGCTACACCTTC,CASSPRGYTF
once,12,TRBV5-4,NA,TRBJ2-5,TGTGCCAGCAGCCGGGTCGGGGAGACCCAGTACTTC,CASSRVGETQYF
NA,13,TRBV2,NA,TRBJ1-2,TGTGCCAGCGCCGGCAGAGGGTCCTATGGCTACACCTTC,CASAGRGSYGYTF
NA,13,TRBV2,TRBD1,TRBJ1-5,TGTGCCAGCAGTGTGACAGGGCGTCAGCCCCAGCATTTT,CASSVTGRQPQHF
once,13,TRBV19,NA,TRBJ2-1,TGTGCCAGTAACGACGAGCCTTACAATGAGCAGTTCTTC,CASNDEPYNEQFF
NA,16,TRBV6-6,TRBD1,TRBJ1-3,TGTGCCAGCAGTTACTCCCAGGGGGCAGGCGGAAACACCATATATTTT,CASSYSQGAGGNTIYF
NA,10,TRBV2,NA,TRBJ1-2,TGTGCCACAGGCCGCTATGGCTACACCTTC,CATGRYGYTF